The 16 T cell receptor beta chains given below trace back to one sample, sequenced in a study of Ad26.COV2.S vaccination and SARS-CoV-2 variants. This sample's treatment: around 19 received Ad26.COV2.S at low or high dose, single or two shots; roughly 5 received placebo; per-sample allocation not given. After the first vaccine or placebo injection, samples were drawn on day 63. The repertoire was sequenced with immunoSEQ multiplex PCR; TCRdb's copy has only in-frame clones and lacks some. Of approximately 420,000 clones in the sample, 88% are singletons; the top ten hold under 4%. Material: peripheral blood, obtained in a trial of Ad26.COV2.S vaccine versus placebo. The receptors come from a person aged 18-60 years who received the Ad26.COV2.S COVID-19 vaccine or a placebo.

The rearrangement joins TRBV7-6 to TRBJ1-4; a weak D match, TRBD1 (5 bases). CDR1 and CDR2 (germline): SGHVS, FNYEAQ. The CDR3 contains 16 residues. V was pared by 5 bases and J by 0 bases, with 13 bases between. The CDR3 reads CASSIGQRATNEKLFF. Here the CDR3 DNA reads TGTGCCAGCAGCATCGGACAACGAGCAACTAATGAAAAACTGTTTTTT.

J is TRBJ1-6 and V is TRBV24-1, with D possibly matching TRBD1 (5 bases). The germline V gene encodes CDR1 KGHDR and CDR2 SFDVKD. V lost 4 bases and J 7 bases, leaving 7 bases between the germline ends. This CDR3 region has 13 residues. The CDR3 reads CATSDAGNSPLHF. The DNA of the CDR3 is TGTGCCACCAGTGACGCAGGGAATTCACCCCTCCACTTT.

This clone has a single count. The chain employs TRBV5-4 and TRBJ1-2; 9 bases fit TRBD1. Germline CDR1 and CDR2: SGHNT and YYREEE (reference sequence). Trimming took 0 bases from V and 5 from J; bases not matched to a gene: 5. The CDR3 has 15 amino acids. CDR3: CASSLEWTGEYGYTF. CDR3 bases: TGTGCCAGCAGCTTGGAATGGACAGGGGAATATGGCTACACCTTC.

V is TRBV30 and J is TRBJ2-1; TRBD1 agrees at 10 bases. The germline V gene encodes CDR1 GTSNPN and CDR2 SVGIG (reference sequence). The CDR3 runs to 15 residues. J gave up 8 bases and V 1 base, and 8 bases lay outside the gene matches. The CDR3 protein is CAWSDPGTGADEQFF. CDR3 sequence (DNA): TGTGCCTGGAGTGACCCCGGGACAGGGGCCGATGAGCAGTTCTTC.

CDR3 sequence (DNA): TGTGCCAGCAGTGGGACAGGTCTGAACACTGAAGCTTTCTTT. Protein product: CASSGTGLNTEAFF. This rearrangement joins TRBV2 to TRBJ1-1; 7 bases align to TRBD1. The CDR3 is 14 amino acids. The V gene's germline CDR1 is SNHLY and CDR2 FYNNEI. Trimming at V came to 4 bases and at J to 0 bases, leaving 2 bases not matched to a gene.

V is TRBV5-1 and J is TRBJ1-1, with D perhaps matching TRBD1 (5 bases). Per the germline V gene, CDR1 is SGHRS and CDR2 is YFSETQ. CDR3 length: 14 residues. Trimming cost V 4 bases and J 1 base, with 11 bases left between them. CDR3 coding DNA: TGCGCCAGCAGCGAAGACGGACAGAACACTGAAGCTTTCTTT. This sequence encodes CASSEDGQNTEAFF.

The rearrangement links TRBV7-9 to TRBJ1-2; TRBD1 aligns across 8 bases. Germline CDR1 SEHNR, CDR2 FQNEAQ (reference sequence). Trimming removed 0 bases from V and 5 bases from J; junction bases left unmatched: 8. The CDR3 totals 16 residues. The CDR3: CASSLADRAFDYGYTF. In DNA, the CDR3 is TGTGCCAGCAGCTTAGCGGACAGGGCCTTTGATTATGGCTACACCTTC.

This clone was seen just once. The chain carries TRBV10-3 and TRBJ1-2, with D unclear. The CDR3 loop spans 12 amino acids. Trimming cost V 4 bases and J 3 bases, with 6 bases left between them. Germline CDR1 is ENHRY and CDR2 is SYGVKD. The CDR3 sequence is CAISAGYYGYTF. CDR3 bases: TGTGCCATCAGTGCTGGGTACTATGGCTACACCTTC.

This chain connects TRBV24-1 to TRBJ2-3; D may be TRBD1 (5 bases). The V gene lost 3 bases and the J gene lost 0 bases, with 6 bases spanning the gap. Per germline, CDR1 KGHDR and CDR2 SFDVKD. The CDR3 is made up of 14 amino acids. CDR3 sequence (DNA): TGTGCCACCAGTGATAGGGGCAGCACAGATACGCAGTATTTT. It encodes CATSDRGSTDTQYF.

The chain employs TRBV12-3 or TRBV12-4 and TRBJ1-2; D is unclear. The V end was cut by 2 bases, the J end by 4 bases, with 8 bases between. This CDR3 is built from 13 residues. CDR3 protein: CASSLWGSYGYTF. DNA of the CDR3: TGTGCCAGCAGTTTATGGGGTTCCTATGGCTACACCTTC.

The V gene is TRBV7-8, the J gene TRBJ1-1; unclear D gene. CDR1 is SGHVS and CDR2 is FQNEAQ in the germline V gene. Trimming took 2 bases from V and 7 from J, leaving 14 bases between them. The CDR3 extends over 14 amino acids. The CDR3 nucleotides are TGTGCCAGCAGCTTAAGTAGAACAGCATTTGAAGCTTTCTTT. It is translated as CASSLSRTAFEAFF. Full variable domain (remainder filled in from reference TRBV7-8 and TRBJ1-1): GAGVSQSPRYKVAKRGQDVALRCDPISGHVSLFWYQQALGQGPEFLTYFQNEAQLDKSGLPSDRFFAERPEGSVSTLKIQRTQQEDSAVYLCASSLSRTAFEAFFGQGTRLTVV.

The CDR3 is CASSSHWGVITDTQYF. CDR3 nucleotides: TGTGCCAGCAGCTCGCACTGGGGGGTCATCACAGATACGCAGTATTTT. The chain joins TRBV13 to TRBJ2-3; D may be TRBD2 (6 bases). Germline V gives CDR1 PRHDT, CDR2 FYEKMQ (reference sequence). This CDR3 comprises 16 residues. Trimming left V 4 bases short and J 2 bases short, with 16 bases between.

The rearrangement uses TRBV2 and TRBJ1-6, with D uncertain. The CDR3 extends over 15 amino acids. Germline CDR1 is SNHLY and CDR2 is FYNNEI. V shed 6 bases and J shed 2 bases, with 11 bases lying between them. CDR3 sequence reads: CASRATSAYNSPLHF. As DNA, the CDR3 is TGTGCCAGCAGGGCTACCTCGGCCTATAATTCACCCCTCCACTTT. Complete variable domain (other parts from reference TRBV2 and TRBJ1-6): EPEVTQTPSHQVTQMGQEVILRCVPISNHLYFYWYRQILGQKVEFLVSFYNNEISEKSEIFDDQFSVERPDGSNFTLKIRSTKLEDSAMYFCASRATSAYNSPLHFGNGTRLTVT.

The V gene is TRBV3-1 (or the pseudogene TRBV3-2), the J gene TRBJ2-3; 7 bases are shared with TRBD1. With 6 bases clipped from V and 1 base from J, the junction kept 4 bases outside the gene matches. CDR1 is LGHDT and CDR2 is YNNKEL in the germline V gene (reference sequence). There are 14 residues in the CDR3. The CDR3 coding sequence is TGTGCCAGCAGTCGCGGACAGGGCACAGATACGCAGTATTTT. Its translation is CASSRGQGTDTQYF.

CDR3 bases: TGCAGCGTTGACCCGGGGGGTTCCCGCTACGAGCAGTACTTC. Translating gives CSVDPGGSRYEQYF. The chain has TRBV29-1 and TRBJ2-7; TRBD2 matches at 7 bases. The CDR3 covers 14 residues. The germline V gene has CDR1 SQVTM and CDR2 ANQGSEA. V lost 3 bases to trimming and J lost 3 bases; unmatched junction nucleotides: 8.

The chain uses TRBV7-9 and TRBJ2-1; no reliable D call. V was shortened by 5 bases and J by 5 bases, with 10 bases between the two germline ends. Germline values: CDR1 SEHNR, CDR2 FQNEAQ (reference sequence). This CDR3 has 13 residues. The CDR3 coding sequence is TGTGCCAGCAGCCACAACAGTGACAATGAGCAGTTCTTC. It encodes CASSHNSDNEQFF.